These T cell receptor beta chains were read from a single sample in a study of molecular identifiers for immune sequencing clone quantification. TCRdb itself ran the PCR reads through MiXCR, one entry per CDR3 protein. Of over 55,000 distinct CDR3 sequences listed, over 15% are singletons. Sequencing input: naive CD8+ T cells from blood, with Jurkat cell RNA spiked in. The receptor set was obtained from a human donor in good health. Some libraries in this study had Jurkat cell RNA spiked in. The CDR3 runs from the conserved cysteine through the conserved F or W. D genes are given only for firm matches. The size field is filled for only some rows; it gives once, few, many or a size class.

>NA|TRBV7-9|TRBJ2-7|NA
CASSLALGLSYEQYF
TGTGCCAGCAGCTTAGCTCTGGGACTGTCCTACGAGCAGTACTTC
>NA|TRBV7-8|TRBJ2-7|TRBD2
CASSLGASGTTLTYYEQYF
TGTGCCAGCAGCTTAGGAGCTAGCGGGACGACCCTTACTTACTACGAGCAGTACTTC
>many|TRBV5-6|TRBJ1-1|NA
CASSLGAGLTEAFF
TGTGCCAGCAGCTTGGGCGCAGGGCTCACTGAAGCTTTCTTT
>many|TRBV11-2|TRBJ2-3|TRBD2
CASSLDLDGRADPDTQYF
TGTGCCAGCAGCTTGGACCTTGACGGGAGGGCCGATCCAGATACGCAGTATTTT
>few|TRBV14|TRBJ2-5|NA
CASSQELGWAQETQYF
TGTGCCAGCAGCCAAGAGTTAGGGTGGGCGCAAGAGACCCAGTACTTC
>many|TRBV4-1|TRBJ2-7|TRBD1
CASSPKHGTGFTYEQYF
TGCGCCAGCAGCCCCAAACACGGGACAGGGTTTACCTACGAGCAGTACTTC
>NA|TRBV10-3|TRBJ2-3|TRBD2
CAISELSGEGTDPQYF
TGTGCCATCAGTGAGCTTAGCGGGGAAGGCACAGATCCGCAGTATTTT
>many|TRBV4-3|TRBJ2-1|TRBD1
CASSQSGQGLDNEQFF
TGCGCCAGCAGCCAATCGGGACAGGGGTTAGATAATGAGCAGTTCTTC
>many|TRBV27|TRBJ2-7|NA
CASSLSLGGPTYEQYF
TGTGCCAGCAGTTTATCTTTGGGCGGGCCGACCTACGAGCAGTACTTC
>NA|TRBV5-3|TRBJ2-7|TRBD2
CASSPVPGLLSYEQYF
TGTGCCAGCAGTCCTGTACCGGGACTACTTTCTTACGAGCAGTACTTC
>many|TRBV4-1|TRBJ2-7|NA
CASSQDEGSYEQYF
TGCGCCAGCAGCCAAGATGAGGGCTCCTACGAGCAGTACTTC